These 24 T cell receptor beta chains came from one sample sequenced in a study of T-cell memory formation after mild COVID-19. TCRdb passed the 5' RACE reads through MiXCR, listing each CDR3 protein once. Here the sample spans about 270,000 distinct CDR3 sequences, approximately 15% being singletons. Material for sequencing was PBMCs or a T cell subset sorted from them (not recorded which). Receptors originate from an adult woman who had mild COVID-19 (a few samples of this study predate the infection). Cell type and time point are not known.

The chain carries TRBV12-3 or TRBV12-4 and TRBJ1-1; TRBD1 matches at 9 bases. V shed 5 bases and J 9 bases; nucleotides not matched to a gene: 10. The CDR3 has 14 amino acids. The CDR3 coding sequence is TGTGCCAGCAGTCAGCTGGGACAGGGAGAGAAAGCTTTCTTT. Amino acid sequence: CASSQLGQGEKAFF.

V usage is TRBV5-5 and J usage is TRBJ2-1, with TRBD2 as a possible D gene (5 bases). Germline lookup yields CDR1 SGHKS and CDR2 YYEKEE (reference sequence). The CDR3 length is 14 residues. V gave up 3 bases and J gave up 9 bases, with 16 bases separating them. The CDR3 DNA is TGTGCCAGCAGCTCGTTAGAGGCGGGCATTGAGCAGTTCTTC. It encodes CASSSLEAGIEQFF.

This clonotype has ten or more counts. The chain couples TRBV7-6 to TRBJ1-2; the D gene is possibly TRBD1 (6 bases). This CDR3 contains 13 residues. Germline V gene lookup returns CDR1 SGHVS and CDR2 FNYEAQ. Trimming removed 6 bases at V and 7 bases at J, with 15 bases between. The CDR3 region has the DNA TGTGCCAGCAGTCTCAACAGGGCCAGTGGCTACACCTTC. This encodes CASSLNRASGYTF.

This chain uses TRBV5-1 with TRBJ2-1, with 9 nucleotides matching TRBD2. V lost 5 bases, J lost 0 bases, and 3 bases stayed unmatched. This CDR3 contains 15 residues. CDR1 is SGHRS, CDR2 YFSETQ, per germline. The CDR3 region has the DNA TGCGCCAGCAGTGGGGGACTAGCCTCCTACAATGAGCAGTTCTTC. Amino acids: CASSGGLASYNEQFF.

DNA for the CDR3: TGTGCCAGCAGTGAGCAGGGTCGGTACACTGAAGCTTTCTTT. It is translated as CASSEQGRYTEAFF. The chain carries TRBV2 and TRBJ1-1; a weak D match, TRBD1 (5 bases). Trimming stripped 3 bases from V and 3 bases from J, with 11 bases between. Per germline, CDR1 SNHLY and CDR2 FYNNEI. The CDR3 is 14 residues long. The full variable domain, with the rest looked up from reference TRBV2 and TRBJ1-1, is EPEVTQTPSHQVTQMGQEVILRCVPISNHLYFYWYRQILGQKVEFLVSFYNNEISEKSEIFDDQFSVERPDGSNFTLKIRSTKLEDSAMYFCASSEQGRYTEAFFGQGTRLTVV.

The CDR3 spells CASSLVDSGSYEQYF. DNA of the CDR3: TGTGCCAGCAGCTTAGTTGATAGCGGGAGTTACGAGCAGTACTTC. This chain uses TRBV11-2 with TRBJ2-7, with 9 bases aligning to TRBD2. The CDR3 length is 15 residues. V shed 1 base, J shed 4 bases, and the junction held 5 bases outside the gene matches. CDR1 SGHAT and CDR2 FQNNGV come from the germline V gene.

This clonotype has more than one count but fewer than ten. The rearrangement uses TRBV3-1 and TRBJ1-1; D gene uncertain. V was clipped by 0 bases and J by 1 base, with 6 bases between them. This CDR3 has 14 residues. Germline assignment: CDR1 LGHDT and CDR2 YNNKEL (reference sequence). This CDR3 reads CASSQDRRNTEAFF. The DNA for the CDR3 is TGTGCCAGCAGCCAAGACAGAAGGAACACTGAAGCTTTCTTT.

The J gene is TRBJ2-7, the V gene TRBV5-1; the match to TRBD2 covers 13 bases. V was pared by 3 bases and J by 2 bases, with 8 bases of the junction left unmatched. CDR3 length: 17 residues. Per the germline V gene, CDR1 is SGHRS and CDR2 is YFSETQ. The CDR3 DNA reads TGCGCCAGCAGCTCCTCACCTGGGACTAGCGGGACCTACGAGCAGTACTTC. The encoded protein is CASSSSPGTSGTYEQYF.

V usage is TRBV5-6 and J usage is TRBJ2-7, with 9 bases lining up with TRBD1. Germline loops: CDR1 SGHDT, CDR2 YYEEEE. The trim removed 2 bases at V and 5 bases at J, leaving 11 bases unmatched. The CDR3 sequence is 16 residues long. CDR3 nucleotide sequence: TGTGCCAGCAGCTTTAAAGGGGACAGGGAACGGGACGAGCAGTACTTC. Translating gives CASSFKGDRERDEQYF.

This clonotype came up a few times. The V call is TRBV5-1, the J call TRBJ2-7, with 9 bases that match TRBD1. V lost 4 bases, J lost 5 bases, and 7 bases stayed unmatched. Germline CDR1 SGHRS, CDR2 YFSETQ. The CDR3 spans 14 residues. The CDR3 loop reads CASSPRDRVNEQYF. DNA for the CDR3: TGCGCCAGCAGCCCCCGGGACAGGGTAAACGAGCAGTACTTC. Filled out from reference TRBV5-1 and TRBJ2-7, the complete variable domain reads KAGVTQTPRYLIKTRGQQVTLSCSPISGHRSVSWYQQTPGQGLQFLFEYFSETQRNKGNFPGRFSGRQFSNSRSEMNVSTLELGDSALYLCASSPRDRVNEQYFGPGTRLTVT.

The chain uses TRBV12-3 or TRBV12-4 and TRBJ1-1; D remains ambiguous. The CDR3 is made up of 15 amino acids. The ends were cut back, 5 bases at V and 1 base at J, with 14 bases in the middle. The CDR3 sequence is CASSPQWGPNTEAFF. The CDR3 bases are TGTGCCAGCAGTCCCCAATGGGGTCCGAACACTGAAGCTTTCTTT.

V is TRBV28 and J is TRBJ1-1, with 11 bases fitting TRBD1. The length of the CDR3 is 16 residues. Germline V lookup: CDR1 MDHEN, CDR2 SYDVKM. The J segment lost 7 bases and the V segment lost 4 bases, leaving 11 bases of the junction unmatched. The CDR3 is CASSSYSDRGQGEAFF. As DNA, the CDR3 is TGTGCCAGCAGTTCCTATTCGGACAGGGGGCAGGGTGAAGCTTTCTTT.

In nucleotides, the CDR3 is TGTGCCAGCAGCACCACCGGAGGGGGCAGCTATGGCTACACCTTC. It translates to CASSTTGGGSYGYTF. The chain uses TRBV7-3 and TRBJ1-2; 7 bases fit TRBD1. Germline CDR1 is SGHTA and CDR2 is FQGTGA. The CDR3 runs to 15 residues. J was trimmed by 4 bases and V by 5 bases; bases with no gene match: 10. The whole variable domain, remainder taken from reference TRBV7-3 and TRBJ1-2, is GAGVSQTPSNKVTEKGKYVELRCDPISGHTALYWYRQSLGQGPEFLIYFQGTGAADDSGLPNDRFFAVRPEGSVSTLKIQRTERGDSAVYLCASSTTGGGSYGYTFGSGTRLTVV.

This clonotype appeared a few times. The chain carries TRBV3-1 and TRBJ2-5; a weak D match, TRBD2 (5 bases). The CDR3 length is 14 residues. Trimming shortened V by 0 bases and J by 3 bases, and 8 bases separated the two germline ends. Per germline, CDR1 LGHDT and CDR2 YNNKEL (reference sequence). In nucleotides, the CDR3 is TGTGCCAGCAGCCAAGATTCCGGGGAAGAGACCCAGTACTTC. Residues: CASSQDSGEETQYF.

This clonotype has only a few counts. The chain carries TRBV7-9 and TRBJ1-3; 9 bases map to TRBD1. Germline V gene sequence: CDR1 SEHNR, CDR2 FQNEAQ (reference sequence). The CDR3 is 15 residues long. V trimming: 3 bases; J trimming: 8 bases; junction bases outside the gene matches: 8. CDR3 region: CASSFTGTGKDTIYF. CDR3 bases: TGTGCCAGCAGCTTTACCGGGACAGGGAAAGACACCATATATTTT.

This clonotype was observed a handful of times. This rearrangement joins TRBV29-1 to TRBJ2-5; 8 bases align to TRBD2. The CDR3 runs to 15 residues. The germline V gene encodes CDR1 SQVTM and CDR2 ANQGSEA. Trimming took 3 bases from V and 1 from J; bases not matched to a gene: 7. The CDR3 nucleotides read TGCAGCGTTGAGTTTCTAGCGGGCTCCCAAGAGACCCAGTACTTC. Its protein product is CSVEFLAGSQETQYF.

In its sample, this clonotype was seen a few times. The rearrangement joins TRBV5-1 to TRBJ2-7, with 8 bases that match TRBD1. J lost 1 base, V lost 4 bases, and 10 bases had no gene match. The CDR3 is 16 amino acids. Germline CDR1 reads SGHRS; CDR2 reads YFSETQ. The CDR3 sequence is CASSPGQGMGSYEQYF. CDR3 bases: TGCGCCAGCAGCCCTGGACAGGGAATGGGGTCCTACGAGCAGTACTTC. The complete variable domain, with remaining parts taken from reference TRBV5-1 and TRBJ2-7, reads KAGVTQTPRYLIKTRGQQVTLSCSPISGHRSVSWYQQTPGQGLQFLFEYFSETQRNKGNFPGRFSGRQFSNSRSEMNVSTLELGDSALYLCASSPGQGMGSYEQYFGPGTRLTVT.

V usage is TRBV6-1 and J usage is TRBJ1-5; D may be TRBD1 (6 bases). Germline V gene lookup returns CDR1 MNHNS and CDR2 SASEGT. This CDR3 region has 16 residues. The V and J ends lost 2 bases and 3 bases respectively, with 14 bases between them. CDR3 sequence: CASSETMGAHNQPQHF. CDR3 in DNA: TGTGCCAGCAGTGAAACCATGGGGGCCCACAATCAGCCCCAGCATTTT.

The chain links TRBV12-3 or TRBV12-4 to TRBJ1-2; D unresolved. This CDR3 has 14 residues. The V end lost 3 bases, the J end lost 8 bases, and 16 bases lay between the germline ends. The CDR3 here is CASSFSGPPGGYTF. CDR3 DNA: TGTGCCAGCAGTTTCTCTGGCCCACCGGGGGGCTACACCTTC.

There are a few counts of this clonotype. V usage is TRBV6-5 and J usage is TRBJ1-2, with a weak D call TRBD1 (6 bases). V lost 6 bases, J lost 6 bases, and 20 bases lay in between. Germline CDR1 and CDR2: MNHEY and SVGAGI. The CDR3 is made up of 15 amino acids. CDR3 in amino acids: CASSNNRRGRDGYTF. DNA for the CDR3: TGTGCCAGCAGCAATAACCGTCGGGGGCGGGATGGCTACACCTTC.

DNA of the CDR3: TGTGCCAGCAGCTCCCCGGGACAAAAATACGAGCAGTACTTC. Amino acids: CASSSPGQKYEQYF. The chain has TRBV5-5 and TRBJ2-7, with a possible D match to TRBD1 (6 bases). The germline gives CDR1 SGHKS, CDR2 YYEKEE (reference sequence). Trimming removed 3 bases at V and 4 bases at J, with 14 bases between. This CDR3 is built from 14 residues.

The chain couples TRBV9 to TRBJ2-3, with 7 bases fitting TRBD2. Germline trimming cut 0 bases from V and 0 bases from J; bases unmatched to any gene: 4. Germline V gives CDR1 SGDLS, CDR2 YYNGEE. The CDR3 extends over 16 amino acids. In DNA, the CDR3 is TGTGCCAGCAGCGTAGGCGGGGGAGCTAGCACAGATACGCAGTATTTT. It yields the protein CASSVGGGASTDTQYF.

The chain carries TRBV11-3 and TRBJ2-1, with D possibly being TRBD1 (5 bases). Germline CDR1 and CDR2: SGHNT and YENEEA. The CDR3 runs to 14 residues. Between the trimmed V and J ends, which lost 1 base and 7 bases, there was a span of 11 bases. The chain's CDR3 is CASSLVGAENEQFF. In DNA form, the CDR3 reads TGTGCCAGCAGCTTAGTAGGGGCGGAAAATGAGCAGTTCTTC.

The chain recombines TRBV3-1 with TRBJ2-3; D possibly uses TRBD1 or TRBD2 (5 bases each). The CDR3 spans 14 residues. Germline lookup yields CDR1 LGHDT and CDR2 YNNKEL (reference sequence). V lost 1 base, J lost 2 bases, and 7 bases lay in between. The DNA for the CDR3 is TGTGCCAGCAGCCAAGTGGGACCCACAGATACGCAGTATTTT. Translated: CASSQVGPTDTQYF.